A selection of T cell receptor beta chains follows, all from one sample in a study of early T cells in non-severe SARS-CoV-2 infection. TCRdb re-derived calls from the 5' RACE reads in MiXCR, one entry per CDR3 protein. The repertoire holds fewer than 50,000 distinct CDR3 sequences, over 9% seen once, with 15% to 20% in the top ten. Material for sequencing was whole blood. These receptors all come from an adult who was a healthcare worker with PCR-confirmed SARS-CoV-2 infection or an uninfected control (not recorded which). Each CDR3 is given with its conserved first and last residue. D genes are given only for firm matches. Rows give clone size only sometimes, using once, few, many, or a class for an expanded clone.

J | size | D | V | DNA | CDR3
TRBJ1-2 | few | TRBD1 | TRBV12-3/TRBV12-4 | TGTGCCAGCAGTTTAACGACAGGGGGCATCTATGGCTACACCTTC | CASSLTTGGIYGYTF
TRBJ1-1 | few | - | TRBV20-1 | TGCAGTGCTGGGGATGAAGCTTTCTTT | CSAGDEAFF
TRBJ2-2 | few | - | TRBV6-5 | TGTGCCATACAGGGGAACACCGGGGAGCTGTTTTTT | CAIQGNTGELFF
TRBJ2-3 | many | - | TRBV4-2 | TGTGCCAGCAGCCAAGAATCGGCCCCAAGGACAGATACGCAGTATTTT | CASSQESAPRTDTQYF
TRBJ1-6 | many | - | TRBV7-6 | TGTGCCAGCAGCCGAAACTATAATTCACCCCTCCACTTT | CASSRNYNSPLHF
TRBJ2-3 | - | TRBD2 | TRBV2 | TGTGCCAGCAGCGAAATGACCCTGACTAGCGGGGGAGGGGATACGCAGTATTTT | CASSEMTLTSGGGDTQYF
TRBJ2-7 | few | - | TRBV11-2 | TGTGCCAGCAGCTTAGCGGGAGATAGCTTCTACGAGCAGTACTTC | CASSLAGDSFYEQYF
TRBJ2-1 | - | - | TRBV4-1 | TGCGCCAGCAGCCAAGATCTAATAGTTGCGGACAATGAGCAGTTCTTC | CASSQDLIVADNEQFF
TRBJ2-3 | - | TRBD2 | TRBV4-1 | TGCGCCAGCAGCGAAGAACCTTTCTTAACTAGCGGGAGGGCCCTGGATACGCAGTATTTT | CASSEEPFLTSGRALDTQYF
TRBJ1-2 | few | - | TRBV28 | TGTGCCAGCACCCCCCAAATCAACTATGGCTACACCTTC | CASTPQINYGYTF